A single T cell receptor (beta chain) is shown here with its context. Profiling relied on immunoSEQ multiplex PCR, and the TCRdb table lists in-frame clones only, not all of them. The sample comprises just over 2,000,000 clones, 85% to 95% of which are singletons, and 0.13% rests with the top ten. With V trimmed by 2 bases and J by 5 bases, 8 bases remained unmatched. The CDR3 is 16 residues long. Looked up from germline, CDR1 is LGHNA and CDR2 is YSLEER. This specimen comes from a study of shared clonotypes between healthy human individuals. The sequenced sample was naive CD4+ T cells sorted from blood. Noted subset: CD45RA+ positively selected. J is TRBJ2-1 and V is TRBV4-3; 8 bases line up with TRBD2. The TCR originated in a young man in good health. The DNA for the CDR3 is TGCGCCAGCAGCCAACTACTAGCGGAGGGCGACAATGAGCAGTTCTTC. This translates into CASSQLLAEGDNEQFF.